This TCR beta chain derives from a study of control samples from healthy donors and cancer patients. Measured with immunoSEQ multiplex PCR; TCRdb has only the in-frame clones, and not every one. The sample lists about 120,000 clones; more than 80% were seen once. CDR3 length: 15 amino acids. Germline CDR1 reads SEHNR; CDR2 reads FQNEAQ (reference sequence). V shed 7 bases and J 5 bases; nucleotides not matched to a gene: 10. The genes are TRBV7-9 and TRBJ2-3; 9 nucleotides agree with TRBD1. Sequencing was carried out using blood. The origin of this receptor is a man aged 45-65 years in good health. The chain's CDR3 is CASIHPNRGQDTQYF. In DNA, the CDR3 is TGTGCCAGCATCCACCCCAACAGGGGGCAAGATACGCAGTATTTT.